The entry below gives a single T cell receptor (beta chain) sequence along with its context. Its antigen is undetermined. The data are from a study of OX40 agonist ivuxolimab in advanced cancers. Across the whole study: The group had a mean age of about 60 years, ranged from roughly 20 to 79, and was 82.7% male.

This CDR3 comprises 11 residues. The V gene's germline CDR1 is LNHDA and CDR2 SQIVND (reference sequence). Trimming took 7 bases from V and 10 from J, leaving 10 bases between them. Any history of autoimmune disease or systemic immunosuppression disqualified patients. The study sampled blood at baseline, cycle 4 day 1, and cycle 7 day 1. Overall study results and limits: More expanded clones were found, on average, in CD8+ than in CD4+ T cells.

Sequencing used immunoSEQ multiplex PCR; TCRdb keeps in-frame clones, though not all of them. The data contain tens of thousands of clones, over 70% of them singletons. Sequenced material: CD4+ or CD8+ T cells sorted from blood, taken in a trial of the OX40 agonist ivuxolimab. V gene TRBV19 combines with J gene TRBJ1-4, with D hard to call. This receptor was identified in an adult with an advanced solid tumor such as melanoma, head and neck, liver or kidney cancer. CDR3 DNA: TGTGCCAGTACCCCACACCGAAAACTGTTTTTT. This translates into CASTPHRKLFF.